Presented here are 28 T cell receptor beta chains from one specimen sequenced in a study of T-cell memory formation after mild COVID-19. In TCRdb, the 5' RACE reads were re-called with MiXCR into one record per CDR3 protein. The sample consists of approximately 150,000 distinct CDR3 sequences, less than 20% of them appearing once. Source material: PBMCs or a T cell subset sorted from them (not recorded which). The origin of the receptors is an adult woman who had mild COVID-19 (a few samples of this study predate the infection). Cell type and time point are not known.

The chain recombines TRBV5-1 with TRBJ1-2; 8 bases align to TRBD1. V lost 0 bases and J lost 6; bases outside the gene matches: 7. CDR1 is SGHRS, CDR2 YFSETQ, per germline. The CDR3 runs to 15 residues. CDR3 amino acids: CASSLAPGGVDGYTF. CDR3 bases: TGCGCCAGCAGCTTGGCTCCAGGGGGCGTGGATGGCTACACCTTC.

V is TRBV27 and J is TRBJ2-1, with D possibly TRBD2 on 5 matching bases. The V gene's germline CDR1 is MNHEY and CDR2 SMNVEV (reference sequence). This CDR3 contains 14 residues. Trimming took 6 bases from V and 0 from J, leaving 9 bases between them. CDR3 in DNA: TGTGCCAGCAGACCCCGGGGCTCCTACAATGAGCAGTTCTTC. Amino acid sequence: CASRPRGSYNEQFF.

About this clonotype: A junction boundary mismatches the germline segment, possibly from a read error. The chain employs TRBV20-1 and TRBJ2-3; no definite D call. The CDR3 runs to 13 residues. In germline, CDR1 is DFQATT, CDR2 SNEGSKA (reference sequence). CDR3 sequence: CSAREFTTDTQYF. The CDR3 DNA is TGCAGTGCTCGAGAGTTTACCACAGATACGCAGTATTTT.

This clonotype was counted ten times or more. The gene calls are TRBV7-2 and TRBJ2-1, with 7 bases fitting TRBD2. The germline V gene encodes CDR1 SGHTA and CDR2 FQGNSA. The CDR3 extends over 15 amino acids. J lost 10 bases, V lost 3 bases, and 12 bases had no gene match. The CDR3: CASSLGGLPLQEQFF. CDR3 nucleotide sequence: TGTGCCAGCAGCTTGGGGGGACTACCTCTTCAAGAGCAGTTCTTC.

This clonotype was picked up a small number of times. The chain recombines TRBV7-2 with TRBJ2-3; D is perhaps TRBD2 (5 bases). CDR1 is SGHTA and CDR2 is FQGNSA in the germline V gene. V lost 3 bases to trimming and J lost 0 bases, with 10 bases between them. The CDR3 loop spans 15 amino acids. The CDR3 nucleotides are TGTGCCAGCAGCTTGGACGGGGTGAGCACAGATACGCAGTATTTT. Translating gives CASSLDGVSTDTQYF.

This clonotype was seen only a few times. The CDR3 loop reads CASRISGSYEQYF. CDR3 nucleotides: TGCGCCAGCAGAATTTCCGGCTCCTACGAGCAGTACTTC. The J gene is TRBJ2-7, the V gene TRBV5-1; D uncertain. Germline CDR1 is SGHRS and CDR2 is YFSETQ. CDR3 length equals 13 residues. Trimming stripped 5 bases from V and 0 bases from J, with 9 bases between. Variable domain in full (rest from reference TRBV5-1 and TRBJ2-7): KAGVTQTPRYLIKTRGQQVTLSCSPISGHRSVSWYQQTPGQGLQFLFEYFSETQRNKGNFPGRFSGRQFSNSRSEMNVSTLELGDSALYLCASRISGSYEQYFGPGTRLTVT.

This clonotype has just a few counts. The chain links TRBV7-6 to TRBJ2-1, with 9 nucleotides matching TRBD2. After removal of 5 bases from V and 3 bases from J, the junction contained 8 bases not matched to a gene. CDR1 is SGHVS and CDR2 is FNYEAQ in the germline V gene. This CDR3 spans 16 amino acids. DNA for the CDR3: TGTGCCAGCAGCGGCGTAGCGGGAGCTGGCTACAATGAGCAGTTCTTC. Translation: CASSGVAGAGYNEQFF.

The chain carries TRBV2 and TRBJ2-7; TRBD1 agrees at 7 bases. V lost 4 bases, J lost 5 bases, and 11 bases stayed unmatched. CDR3 length: 15 residues. Looked up from germline, CDR1 is SNHLY and CDR2 is FYNNEI. The chain's CDR3 is CASSVKTGDTHEQYF. The DNA for the CDR3 is TGTGCCAGCAGTGTAAAAACAGGGGACACCCACGAGCAGTACTTC.

CDR3 loop: CASSLGQWGTTDTQYF. The CDR3, as DNA: TGTGCCAGCAGCTTAGGCCAGTGGGGGACCACAGATACGCAGTATTTT. The genes are TRBV13 and TRBJ2-3, with D tentatively TRBD1 or TRBD2 (5 bases each). Per the germline V gene, CDR1 is PRHDT and CDR2 is FYEKMQ (reference sequence). CDR3 length: 16 residues. Trimming removed 0 bases at V and 2 bases at J, with 12 bases between.

The J gene is TRBJ1-1, the V gene TRBV6-5; 8 bases are shared with TRBD1. Per the germline V gene, CDR1 is MNHEY and CDR2 is SVGAGI. The CDR3 is 15 residues long. Unmatched junction bases numbered 3, after V lost 2 bases and J lost 1 base. CDR3 sequence (DNA): TGTGCCAGCAGTTACAGGGGGACAGGGAACACTGAAGCTTTCTTT. Its protein product is CASSYRGTGNTEAFF.

The chain links TRBV7-2 to TRBJ1-6; a possible D gene is TRBD1 (5 bases). Germline CDR1 is SGHTA and CDR2 is FQGNSA. With 0 bases removed from V and 7 bases from J, the gap between germline ends came to 10 bases. CDR3 size: 15 residues. CDR3 sequence (DNA): TGTGCCAGCAGCTTAGCGGTGGGGCGGAATTCACCCCTCCACTTT. This gives the protein CASSLAVGRNSPLHF.

In this sample, this clonotype turned up a few times. V and J are TRBV5-5 and TRBJ2-6; 9 bases are a match to TRBD1. Germline trimming cut 4 bases from V and 0 bases from J; bases unmatched to any gene: 11. CDR3 length: 19 amino acids. Germline CDR1 is SGHKS and CDR2 is YYEKEE (reference sequence). CDR3: CASSVKRDRVISGANVLTF. The CDR3 DNA reads as TGTGCCAGCAGCGTGAAGAGGGACAGGGTCATCTCTGGGGCCAACGTCCTGACTTTC.

There are a few counts of this clonotype. This chain links TRBV11-2 with TRBJ2-7; 7 bases fit TRBD2. Germline trimming cut 2 bases from V and 2 bases from J; bases unmatched to any gene: 12. Per the germline V gene, CDR1 is SGHAT and CDR2 is FQNNGV. The CDR3 is 17 residues long. CDR3 sequence (DNA): TGTGCCAGCAGCTTATCCGTCTCGGGCGGGAGTCCCTACGAGCAGTACTTC. Translating it yields CASSLSVSGGSPYEQYF.

The genes are TRBV5-4 and TRBJ1-1; D possibly corresponds to TRBD1 (5 bases). Trimming took 4 bases from V and 5 from J, leaving 15 bases between them. This CDR3 is 14 amino acids long. The V gene's germline CDR1 is SGHNT and CDR2 YYREEE (reference sequence). The CDR3 loop reads CASSAGGVRTEAFF. The CDR3 bases are TGTGCCAGCAGCGCCGGGGGGGTGAGGACTGAAGCTTTCTTT.

This clonotype came up a few times. This sequence joins TRBV7-2 and TRBJ1-5; weak D call: TRBD1 (6 bases). Germline-derived CDR1 and CDR2 are SGHTA and FQGNSA. With 5 bases removed from V and 7 bases from J, the gap between germline ends came to 15 bases. The CDR3 has 14 residues. In DNA form, the CDR3 reads TGTGCCAGCAGCCAAGGGGGTATTGGGCAGCCCCAGCATTTT. Translation: CASSQGGIGQPQHF.

Only a few counts were recorded for this clonotype. DNA of the CDR3: TGTGCCAGCAGCCTACCAGCTTGGCTGGAGCAGGGTGGGGCCAGGAACACTGAAGCTTTCTTT. Protein: CASSLPAWLEQGGARNTEAFF. The genes are TRBV5-5 and TRBJ1-1; weak D call: TRBD1 (5 bases). Trimming cost V 4 bases and J 1 base, with 32 bases left between them. From germline, CDR1 is SGHKS and CDR2 YYEKEE (reference sequence). The CDR3 spans 21 residues.

The chain carries TRBV7-7 and TRBJ2-5, with 9 bases lining up with TRBD1. The V and J ends lost 6 bases and 2 bases, in that order; junction bases with no gene match: 10. CDR3 length: 16 residues. Germline-derived CDR1 and CDR2 are SSHAT and FNYEAQ (reference sequence). In nucleotides, the CDR3 is TGTGCCAGCAGACCCGGACAGGGACAGGGTCAAGAGACCCAGTACTTC. It encodes CASRPGQGQGQETQYF.

The table lists this clonotype with many counts. The rearrangement uses TRBV7-2 and TRBJ2-7; 13 bases map to TRBD2. The CDR3 runs to 16 residues. After removal of 5 bases from V and 4 bases from J, the junction contained 8 bases not matched to a gene. CDR1 SGHTA and CDR2 FQGNSA come from the germline V gene. DNA for the CDR3: TGTGCCAGCAGCCAACTAGCGGGAGGGCCGAGGTACGAGCAGTACTTC. This codes for CASSQLAGGPRYEQYF.

The CDR3 sequence: CASSPTSGGAISGAKNIQYF. As DNA, the CDR3 is TGCGCCAGCAGCCCTACTAGCGGGGGAGCGATTAGCGGGGCCAAAAACATTCAGTACTTC. The genes are TRBV5-1 and TRBJ2-4, with 11 bases that match TRBD2. The V and J ends lost 4 bases and 1 base, in that order; junction bases with no gene match: 16. This CDR3 is 20 amino acids long. The V gene's germline CDR1 is SGHRS and CDR2 YFSETQ.

This clonotype was seen a handful of times. V gene TRBV7-6 combines with J gene TRBJ1-6, with 8 positions matching TRBD1. Germline CDR1 SGHVS, CDR2 FNYEAQ. The CDR3 length is 13 residues. V trimming: 5 bases; J trimming: 10 bases; junction bases outside the gene matches: 4. The CDR3 loop is CASSPRQGSPLHF. The CDR3 nucleotides are TGTGCCAGCAGCCCTCGACAGGGGTCACCCCTCCACTTT.

V is TRBV7-2 and J is TRBJ2-5, with 7 bases aligning to TRBD2. The CDR3 consists of 17 residues. V was pared by 5 bases and J by 1 base, with 13 bases of the junction left unmatched. Germline CDR1 reads SGHTA; CDR2 reads FQGNSA. The CDR3 nucleotides read TGTGCCAGCAGCGGCCGACTCAGCGGGAAGGTCCAAGAGACCCAGTACTTC. Residues: CASSGRLSGKVQETQYF.

This clonotype was counted only a few times. The V gene is TRBV12-3 or TRBV12-4, the J gene TRBJ2-2; D ambiguous. CDR3 length: 17 residues. V was shortened by 5 bases and J by 5 bases, with 21 bases between the two germline ends. CDR3 loop: CASSLRTRGVRTGELFF. The CDR3 bases are TGTGCCAGCAGTCTTAGGACCCGTGGTGTGCGGACCGGGGAGCTGTTTTTT.

The chain uses TRBV4-2 and TRBJ1-1; 10 positions agree with TRBD1. The CDR3 is made up of 15 amino acids. Germline CDR1 LGHNA, CDR2 YNFKEQ. With 5 bases clipped from V and 1 base from J, the junction kept 4 bases outside the gene matches. The CDR3 region has the DNA TGTGCCAGCAGCTCGGGGGACAGGGGGAACACTGAAGCTTTCTTT. As protein: CASSSGDRGNTEAFF.

CDR3 loop: CASSQTSGGAWDIQYF. The CDR3, as DNA: TGCGCCAGCAGCCAGACTAGCGGGGGGGCCTGGGACATTCAGTACTTC. The gene calls are TRBV4-1 and TRBJ2-4, with 14 bases that match TRBD2. CDR1 and CDR2 (germline): MGHRA, YSYEKL. V gave up 3 bases and J gave up 8 bases; unmatched junction bases: 6. This CDR3 has 16 residues.

The rearrangement uses TRBV12-3 or TRBV12-4 and TRBJ2-7, with 8 bases identical to TRBD2. This CDR3 is built from 14 residues. V trimming: 5 bases; J trimming: 4 bases; junction bases outside the gene matches: 7. The CDR3 spells CASSGGGGRYEQYF. The CDR3 coding sequence is TGTGCCAGCAGTGGAGGCGGGGGGAGGTACGAGCAGTACTTC.

V usage is TRBV5-4 and J usage is TRBJ1-1; D gene ambiguous. With 1 base removed from V and 0 bases from J, the gap between germline ends came to 4 bases. This CDR3 region has 13 residues. Germline V gives CDR1 SGHNT, CDR2 YYREEE (reference sequence). The CDR3 coding sequence is TGTGCCAGCAGCTTGTGGGTGAACACTGAAGCTTTCTTT. It codes for CASSLWVNTEAFF.

The chain recombines TRBV5-5 with TRBJ1-1; D might be TRBD1 (6 bases). Germline V lookup: CDR1 SGHKS, CDR2 YYEKEE (reference sequence). Trimming left V 0 bases short and J 4 bases short, with 10 bases between. The CDR3 is 14 amino acids. CDR3 residues: CASSLVWGPTEAFF. CDR3 nucleotide sequence: TGTGCCAGCAGCTTGGTTTGGGGGCCCACTGAAGCTTTCTTT. Complete variable domain (other parts from reference TRBV5-5 and TRBJ1-1): DAGVTQSPTHLIKTRGQQVTLRCSPISGHKSVSWYQQVLGQGPQFIFQYYEKEERGRGNFPDRFSARQFPNYSSELNVNALLLGDSALYLCASSLVWGPTEAFFGQGTRLTVV.

This clonotype has a handful of counts. The chain employs TRBV3-1 and TRBJ1-5; D is unresolved. Germline CDR1 is LGHDT and CDR2 is YNNKEL (reference sequence). This CDR3 region has 14 residues. Trimming stripped 1 base from V and 4 bases from J, with 8 bases between. The CDR3 nucleotides read TGTGCCAGCAGCCAAGGCGCGGGGAATCAGCCCCAGCATTTT. Its protein is CASSQGAGNQPQHF.